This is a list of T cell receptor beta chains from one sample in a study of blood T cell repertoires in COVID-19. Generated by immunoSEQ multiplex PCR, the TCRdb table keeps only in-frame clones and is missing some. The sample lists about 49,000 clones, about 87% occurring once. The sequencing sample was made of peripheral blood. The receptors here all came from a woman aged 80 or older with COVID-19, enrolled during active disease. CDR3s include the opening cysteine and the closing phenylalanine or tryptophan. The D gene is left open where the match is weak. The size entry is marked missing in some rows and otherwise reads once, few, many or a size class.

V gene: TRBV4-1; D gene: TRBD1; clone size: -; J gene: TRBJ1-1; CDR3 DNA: TGCGCCAGCAGCCAACCGACAGGGGATTTCGCTGAAGCTTTCTTT; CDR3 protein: CASSQPTGDFAEAFF
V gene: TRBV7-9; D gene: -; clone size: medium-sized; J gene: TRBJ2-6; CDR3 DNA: TGTGCCAGCAGCATCACAGAGTCTGGGGCCAACGTCCTGACTTTC; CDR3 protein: CASSITESGANVLTF
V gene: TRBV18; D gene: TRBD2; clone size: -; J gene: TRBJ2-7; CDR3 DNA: TGTGCCAGCTCATCCCAAGCGGGAGGAGACGAGCAGTACTTC; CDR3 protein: CASSSQAGGDEQYF
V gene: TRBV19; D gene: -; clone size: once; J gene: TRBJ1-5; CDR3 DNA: TGTGCCAGTTTTAAACAGGGAAGCGGTCAGCCCCAGCATTTT; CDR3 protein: CASFKQGSGQPQHF
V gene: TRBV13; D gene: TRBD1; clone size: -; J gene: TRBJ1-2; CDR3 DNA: TGTGCCAGCTGGGTGGGGGGGGGACAGGGCTATGGCTACACCTTC; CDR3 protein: CASWVGGGQGYGYTF
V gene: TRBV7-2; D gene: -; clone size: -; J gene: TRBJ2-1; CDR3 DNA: TGTGCCAGCAGCTCTCAGCGGGAGCAGTTCTTC; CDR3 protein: CASSSQREQFF
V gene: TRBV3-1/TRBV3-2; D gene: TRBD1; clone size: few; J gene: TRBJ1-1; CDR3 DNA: TGTGCCAGCAGCCAGGCCTGGACAGGGTACACTGAAGCTTTCTTT; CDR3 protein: CASSQAWTGYTEAFF
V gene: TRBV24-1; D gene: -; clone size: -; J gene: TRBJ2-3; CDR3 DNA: TGTGCCACCAGTGAAGGACTCCTGGGGTTTACAGATACGCAGTATTTT; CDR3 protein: CATSEGLLGFTDTQYF
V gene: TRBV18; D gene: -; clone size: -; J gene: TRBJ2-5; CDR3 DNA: TGTGCCAGCTCACCTCCCGGACAACCCCAAGAGACCCAGTACTTC; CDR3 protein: CASSPPGQPQETQYF
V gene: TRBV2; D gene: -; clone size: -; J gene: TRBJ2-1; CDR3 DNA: TGTGCCAGCAAGGAGGACTCCTCCTACAATGAGCAGTTCTTC; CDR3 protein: CASKEDSSYNEQFF
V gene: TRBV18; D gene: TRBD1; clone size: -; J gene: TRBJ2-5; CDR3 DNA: TGTGCCAGCCCCCCCCCTGGGACAGCTAAAGAGACCCAGTACTTC; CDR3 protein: CASPPPGTAKETQYF
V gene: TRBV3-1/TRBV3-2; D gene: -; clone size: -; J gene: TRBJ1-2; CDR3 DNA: TGTGCCAGCAGCCCAACTTTGGGGAAAAGCGGCTATGGCTACACCTTC; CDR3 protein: CASSPTLGKSGYGYTF
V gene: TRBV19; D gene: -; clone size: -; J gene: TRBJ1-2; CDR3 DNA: TGTGCCAGTAGACAACGGCAGGCTAACTATGGCTACACCTTC; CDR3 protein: CASRQRQANYGYTF
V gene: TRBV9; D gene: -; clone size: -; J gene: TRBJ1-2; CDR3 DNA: TGTGCCAGCAGCGCCTCCTGGTTGGCGGGAGGCTACACCTTC; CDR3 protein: CASSASWLAGGYTF
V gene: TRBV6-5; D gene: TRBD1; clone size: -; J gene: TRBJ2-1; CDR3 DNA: TGTGCCAGCAGCAAGGACAGGGGGCCCAACAATGAGCAGTTCTTC; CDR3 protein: CASSKDRGPNNEQFF
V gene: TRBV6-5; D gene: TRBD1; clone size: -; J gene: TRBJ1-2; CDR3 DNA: TGTGCCAGCAGTAAGACAGGGTTTGGCTACACCTTC; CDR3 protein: CASSKTGFGYTF
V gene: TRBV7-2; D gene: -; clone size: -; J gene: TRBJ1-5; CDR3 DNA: TGTGCCAGCAGCTTAGCGTCCTCCCAGGGGACACAGCCCCAGCATTTT; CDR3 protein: CASSLASSQGTQPQHF
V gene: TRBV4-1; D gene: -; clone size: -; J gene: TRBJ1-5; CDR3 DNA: TGCGCCAGCAGCCCTAAGGGGGGGTCGAAAAGCCCCGGTGGAAATCAGCCCCAGCATTTT; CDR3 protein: CASSPKGGSKSPGGNQPQHF
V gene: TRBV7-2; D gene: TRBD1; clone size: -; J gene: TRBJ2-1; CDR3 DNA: TGTGCCAGCAGCACCCGGACAGGACGCTCCTACAATGAGCAGTTCTTC; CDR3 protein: CASSTRTGRSYNEQFF
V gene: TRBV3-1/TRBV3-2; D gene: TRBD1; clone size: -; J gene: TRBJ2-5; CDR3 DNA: TGTGCCAGCAGCCATCGGGACAGGGACCAAGAGACCCAGTACTTC; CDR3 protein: CASSHRDRDQETQYF
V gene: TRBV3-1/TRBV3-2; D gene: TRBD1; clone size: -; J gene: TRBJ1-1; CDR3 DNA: TGTGCCAGCAGCCACAGGACAGGAAGAAACTATTCGGCCACTGAAGCTTTCTTT; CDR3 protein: CASSHRTGRNYSATEAFF
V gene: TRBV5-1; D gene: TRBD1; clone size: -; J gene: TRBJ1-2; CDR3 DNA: TGCGCCAGCAGCTTGGAGTGGACAGGGAATGGCTACACCTTC; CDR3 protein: CASSLEWTGNGYTF
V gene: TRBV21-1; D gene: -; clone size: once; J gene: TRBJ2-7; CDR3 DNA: TGTGCCAGCACCAAACGGAGCAGCGGGGGGCCGTCCTACGAGCAGTACTTC; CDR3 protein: CASTKRSSGGPSYEQYF
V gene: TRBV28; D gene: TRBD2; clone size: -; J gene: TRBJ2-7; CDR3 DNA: TGTGCCAGCAGCCCCCCCGAGGGTAGCGGGAGCGCGTACGAGCAGTACTTC; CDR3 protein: CASSPPEGSGSAYEQYF
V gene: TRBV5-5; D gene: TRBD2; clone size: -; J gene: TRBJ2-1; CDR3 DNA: TGTGCCAGCAGCTTCCGGGCTAGCGGGAATGAGCAGTTCTTC; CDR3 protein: CASSFRASGNEQFF
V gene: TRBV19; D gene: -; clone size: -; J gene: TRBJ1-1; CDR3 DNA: TGTGCCGGGAGGGGGGGCTCCGACACTGAAGCTTTCTTT; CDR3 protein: CAGRGGSDTEAFF
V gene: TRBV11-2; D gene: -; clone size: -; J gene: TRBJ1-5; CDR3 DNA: TGTGCCAGCAGCCCTACCCTCGAACTGAATCAGCCCCAGCATTTT; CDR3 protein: CASSPTLELNQPQHF
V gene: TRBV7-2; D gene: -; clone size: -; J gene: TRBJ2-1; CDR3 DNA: TGTGCCAGCAGCTTAGCAGGGGCGAGGTACAATGAGCAGTTCTTC; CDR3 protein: CASSLAGARYNEQFF
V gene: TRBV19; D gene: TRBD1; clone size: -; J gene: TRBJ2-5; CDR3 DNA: TGTGCCAGTAGTGGCCGGACAGGGGGTTCGTGGGAGACCCAGTACTTC; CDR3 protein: CASSGRTGGSWETQYF
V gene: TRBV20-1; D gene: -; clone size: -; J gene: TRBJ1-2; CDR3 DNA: TGCAGTGCTAGTGCCGGCCTGGGCGGCTACACCTTC; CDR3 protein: CSASAGLGGYTF
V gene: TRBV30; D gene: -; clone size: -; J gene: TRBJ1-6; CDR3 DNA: TGTGCCTGGAGGGCGGGGGGCTCCTATAATTCACCCCTCCACTTT; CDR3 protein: CAWRAGGSYNSPLHF
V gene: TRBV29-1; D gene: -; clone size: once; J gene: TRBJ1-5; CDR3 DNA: TGCAGCGCCCGGACGGGGGGCAATCAGCCCCAGCATTTT; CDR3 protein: CSARTGGNQPQHF
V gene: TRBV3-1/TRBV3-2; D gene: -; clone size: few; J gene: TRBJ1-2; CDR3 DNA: TGTGCCAGCAGCCAAGACGAAACAGGGAGAGGTGGCTACACCTTC; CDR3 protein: CASSQDETGRGGYTF
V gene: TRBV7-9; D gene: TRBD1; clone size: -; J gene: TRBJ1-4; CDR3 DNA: TGTGCCAGCAGCTTATCCGGGACAGGTGAAAAACTGTTTTTT; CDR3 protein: CASSLSGTGEKLFF
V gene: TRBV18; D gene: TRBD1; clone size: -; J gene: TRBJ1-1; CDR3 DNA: TGTGCCAGCTCACTCCGACAGGGGGTAGACACTGAAGCTTTCTTT; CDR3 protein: CASSLRQGVDTEAFF
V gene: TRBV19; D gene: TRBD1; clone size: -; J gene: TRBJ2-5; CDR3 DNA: TGTGCCAGTAGTACCTGGGACAGGGGAGCTAAAGAGACCCAGTACTTC; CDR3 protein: CASSTWDRGAKETQYF
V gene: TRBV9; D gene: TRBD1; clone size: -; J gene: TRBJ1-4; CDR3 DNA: TGTGCCAGCAGCGTAGAGGGGGCCCTTAATGAAAAACTGTTTTTT; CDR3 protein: CASSVEGALNEKLFF
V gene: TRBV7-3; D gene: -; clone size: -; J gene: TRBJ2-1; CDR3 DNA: TGTGCCAGCAGCTTAAAAGGAGCGAATGAGCAGTTCTTC; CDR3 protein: CASSLKGANEQFF
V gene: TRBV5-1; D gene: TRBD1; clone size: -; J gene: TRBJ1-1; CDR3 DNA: TGCGCCAGCAGCTCACAGGGGGGTGGAAACACTGAAGCTTTCTTT; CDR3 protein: CASSSQGGGNTEAFF
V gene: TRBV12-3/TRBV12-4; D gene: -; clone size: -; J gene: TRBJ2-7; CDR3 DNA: TGTGCCAGCAGTTTAGGGGCGGGCTACGAGCAGTACTTC; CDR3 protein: CASSLGAGYEQYF
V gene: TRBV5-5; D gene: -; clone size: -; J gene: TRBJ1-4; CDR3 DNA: TGTGCCAGCAGCCGCGGGGGGATTGAGACTAATGAAAAACTGTTTTTT; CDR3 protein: CASSRGGIETNEKLFF
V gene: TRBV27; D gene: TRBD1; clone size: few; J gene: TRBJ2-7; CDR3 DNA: TGTGCCAGCAGACAGGGGTATCCCTACGAGCAGTACTTC; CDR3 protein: CASRQGYPYEQYF
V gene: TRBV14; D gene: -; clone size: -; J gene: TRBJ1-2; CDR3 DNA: TGTGCCAGCATCAAGACAGGTAAAGATGGCTACACCTTC; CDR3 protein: CASIKTGKDGYTF
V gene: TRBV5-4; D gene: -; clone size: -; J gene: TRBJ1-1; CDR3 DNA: TGTGCCAGCAGCTTAATTGACAGGAACACTGAAGCTTTCTTT; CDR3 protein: CASSLIDRNTEAFF
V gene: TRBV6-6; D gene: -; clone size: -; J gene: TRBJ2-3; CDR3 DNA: TGTGCCAGCAGCCCTCCCCCGGCAGATACGCAGTATTTT; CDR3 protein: CASSPPPADTQYF
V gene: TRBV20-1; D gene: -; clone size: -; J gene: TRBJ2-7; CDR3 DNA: TGCAGTGCTAGTTCTTCTAGTACAATCGGCTACGAGCAGTACTTC; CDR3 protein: CSASSSSTIGYEQYF
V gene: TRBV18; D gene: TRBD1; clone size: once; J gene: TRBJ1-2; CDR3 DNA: TGTGCCAGCTCACCACGGGACAGGGGCTATGGCTACACCTTC; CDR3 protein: CASSPRDRGYGYTF
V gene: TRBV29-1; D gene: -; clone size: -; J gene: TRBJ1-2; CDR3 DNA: TGCAGCTCTCAAGAGGCCGAGGACACCTTC; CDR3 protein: CSSQEAEDTF
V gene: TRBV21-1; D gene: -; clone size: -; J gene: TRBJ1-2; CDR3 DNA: TGTGCCAGCAGCAAAGTAGGGAGTAGAGCTTCTAACTATGGCTACACCTTC; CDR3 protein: CASSKVGSRASNYGYTF